Each of the 30 T cell receptor beta chains below was sequenced from the same sample in a study of T cell responses to AZD1222 COVID-19 vaccine. Produced via immunoSEQ multiplex PCR; TCRdb's table is partial and in-frame only. This repertoire shows 130,000 or so clones, around 90% found once; its top ten account for about 6%. The sequences come from peripheral blood, collected 28 days after the second AZD1222 dose. These receptors came from an adult who received the AZD1222 COVID-19 vaccine.

The gene calls are TRBV20-1 and TRBJ1-5; perhaps TRBD1 as D (5 bases). There are 14 residues in the CDR3. Trimming took off 3 bases at V and 2 bases at J, with 11 bases between the two ends. Germline CDR1 reads DFQATT; CDR2 reads SNEGSKA (reference sequence). CDR3 loop: CSASSGRGNQPQHF. In DNA form, the CDR3 reads TGCAGTGCTAGTTCAGGGAGGGGCAATCAGCCCCAGCATTTT.

The chain uses TRBV5-1 and TRBJ2-2, with D possibly matching TRBD2 (6 bases). The CDR3 loop spans 14 amino acids. Germline V gene lookup returns CDR1 SGHRS and CDR2 YFSETQ. V lost 2 bases and J lost 7, with 12 bases in between. The CDR3 spells CASSFAGGDGELFF. CDR3 DNA sequence: TGCGCCAGCAGCTTCGCCGGAGGGGACGGGGAGCTGTTTTTT. Complete variable domain (other parts from reference TRBV5-1 and TRBJ2-2): KAGVTQTPRYLIKTRGQQVTLSCSPISGHRSVSWYQQTPGQGLQFLFEYFSETQRNKGNFPGRFSGRQFSNSRSEMNVSTLELGDSALYLCASSFAGGDGELFFGEGSRLTVL.

This clone has a single count. The rearrangement joins TRBV7-9 to TRBJ1-5; the D is unclear. The germline V gene has CDR1 SEHNR and CDR2 FQNEAQ (reference sequence). The CDR3 loop spans 12 amino acids. Trimming cost V 5 bases and J 2 bases, with 4 bases left between them. The CDR3 reads CASSRGNQPQHF. DNA for the CDR3: TGTGCCAGCAGCCGGGGCAATCAGCCCCAGCATTTT.

This clone has just a few counts. The chain uses TRBV4-1 and TRBJ1-5; D gene unclear. Germline V lookup: CDR1 MGHRA, CDR2 YSYEKL. V was cut by 0 bases and J by 4 bases, with 13 bases left in between. This CDR3 contains 16 residues. The chain's CDR3 is CASSQDPGERNQPQHF. CDR3 sequence (DNA): TGCGCCAGCAGCCAAGATCCCGGGGAACGGAATCAGCCCCAGCATTTT.

V gene TRBV6-5 combines with J gene TRBJ2-1, with 8 bases lining up with TRBD2. The CDR3 totals 13 residues. Losses at the gene ends were 7 bases for V and 6 bases for J; bases not matched to a gene: 5. CDR1 is MNHEY, CDR2 SVGAGI, per germline. CDR3 in amino acids: CASNRAGGNEQFF. As DNA, the CDR3 is TGTGCCAGCAATCGTGCGGGAGGCAATGAGCAGTTCTTC.

The chain carries TRBV12-3 or TRBV12-4 and TRBJ2-5; no clear D gene. The CDR3 contains 13 residues. Trimming removed 8 bases at V and 1 base at J, with 11 bases between. This CDR3 is CASRKGIQETQYF. The DNA for the CDR3 is TGTGCCAGCCGCAAAGGGATCCAAGAGACCCAGTACTTC.

This chain joins TRBV18 and TRBJ1-6, with TRBD1 as a possible D gene (5 bases). CDR3 length: 15 residues. CDR1 is KGHSH and CDR2 is LQKENI in the germline V gene. Trimming cost V 3 bases and J 8 bases, with 14 bases left between them. CDR3 region: CASSPRDGRDSPLHF. CDR3 coding DNA: TGTGCCAGCTCACCCCGGGACGGGAGAGATTCACCCCTCCACTTT.

The chain links TRBV12-3 or TRBV12-4 to TRBJ1-5; weak D call: TRBD1 (6 bases). V was clipped by 6 bases and J by 3 bases, with 9 bases between them. This CDR3 spans 13 amino acids. CDR3 DNA: TGTGCCAGCAGACAGGGCATCAATCAGCCCCAGCATTTT. Translated: CASRQGINQPQHF.

J is TRBJ1-1 and V is TRBV11-2; D remains unclear. Germline V gene lookup returns CDR1 SGHAT and CDR2 FQNNGV. This CDR3 has 16 residues. V lost 0 bases and J 2 bases, leaving 13 bases between the germline ends. Written as DNA, the CDR3 is TGTGCCAGCAGCTTAGAGGTGTCTAGACTAAACACTGAAGCTTTCTTT. It specifies CASSLEVSRLNTEAFF. The full variable domain, rest sourced from reference TRBV11-2 and TRBJ1-1, is EAGVAQSPRYKIIEKRQSVAFWCNPISGHATLYWYQQILGQGPKLLIQFQNNGVVDDSQLPKDRFSAERLKGVDSTLKIQPAKLEDSAVYLCASSLEVSRLNTEAFFGQGTRLTVV.

The rearrangement joins TRBV2 to TRBJ1-6, with 7 bases that match TRBD1. The CDR3 is made up of 15 amino acids. V dropped 5 bases and J dropped 0; count of bases not matched to a gene: 1. CDR1 and CDR2 (germline): SNHLY, FYNNEI. DNA for the CDR3: TGTGCCAGCAGTAGGGACAGCTCCTATAATTCACCCCTCCACTTT. Translating it yields CASSRDSSYNSPLHF.

Details on this clone: One junction end does not reproduce the germline sequence, and a read error may be involved. The chain couples TRBV6-1 to TRBJ2-3, with D unclear. Per germline, CDR1 MNHNS and CDR2 SASEGT. The CDR3 has 12 amino acids. The CDR3 DNA is TGTGCCAGCGGTGACAGCACAGATACGCAGTATTTT. This encodes CASGDSTDTQYF.

V is TRBV7-2 and J is TRBJ1-5, with a possible D match to TRBD1 (5 bases). Trimming took 3 bases from V and 7 from J, leaving 10 bases between them. Germline loops: CDR1 SGHTA, CDR2 FQGNSA. CDR3 length: 13 residues. The CDR3 nucleotides are TGTGCCAGCAGCTTCAGGGTACGGCAGCCCCAGCATTTT. It translates to CASSFRVRQPQHF.

The chain has TRBV11-3 and TRBJ2-7, with 9 bases that match TRBD2. V lost 6 bases to trimming and J lost 6 bases; unmatched junction nucleotides: 9. Germline V gives CDR1 SGHNT, CDR2 YENEEA. This CDR3 is built from 14 residues. The DNA of the CDR3 is TGTGCCAGCAGTTTCCCGGGACTAGCCAGCGAGCAGTACTTC. It yields the protein CASSFPGLASEQYF.

The chain combines TRBV6-6 with TRBJ2-2, with D possibly matching TRBD1 (5 bases). Germline V CDR1 and CDR2: MNHNY, SVGAGI (reference sequence). Trimming took 6 bases from V and 0 from J, leaving 14 bases between them. The CDR3 spans 16 residues. The CDR3 loop reads CASRDSFNANTGELFF. CDR3 DNA: TGTGCCAGCAGAGACAGCTTTAACGCGAACACCGGGGAGCTGTTTTTT.

The CDR3 sequence is CATSDRSGGTDTQYF. In DNA, the CDR3 is TGTGCCACCAGTGATAGGTCAGGGGGCACAGATACGCAGTATTTT. The chain links TRBV24-1 to TRBJ2-3, with D possibly TRBD1 on 6 matching bases. The length of the CDR3 is 15 residues. Germline lookup yields CDR1 KGHDR and CDR2 SFDVKD. V was shortened by 3 bases and J by 1 base, with 10 bases between the two germline ends.

This chain joins TRBV11-2 and TRBJ1-2; 7 nucleotides match TRBD1. Germline values: CDR1 SGHAT, CDR2 FQNNGV. The J segment lost 2 bases and the V segment lost 5 bases, leaving 5 bases of the junction unmatched. CDR3 size: 14 residues. The chain's CDR3 is CASSPSTGNYGYTF. Here the CDR3 DNA reads TGTGCCAGCAGCCCCTCGACAGGGAACTATGGCTACACCTTC.

The chain combines TRBV6-5 with TRBJ2-1; a weak D match, TRBD2 (6 bases). Looked up from germline, CDR1 is MNHEY and CDR2 is SVGAGI. The CDR3 loop spans 13 amino acids. V was pared by 5 bases and J by 9 bases, with 14 bases between. The CDR3 is CASSNTRRGEQFF. CDR3 sequence (DNA): TGTGCCAGCAGTAATACCAGGCGGGGTGAGCAGTTCTTC.

The rearrangement links TRBV7-9 to TRBJ2-7; either TRBD1 or TRBD2 may fit D (6 bases each). Per germline, CDR1 SEHNR and CDR2 FQNEAQ (reference sequence). The CDR3 covers 14 residues. V was cut by 5 bases and J by 6 bases, with 17 bases left in between. Here the CDR3 reads CASSHQNGGPEQYF. The CDR3 DNA reads TGTGCCAGCAGCCACCAGAACGGGGGCCCCGAGCAGTACTTC.

The rearrangement links TRBV28 to TRBJ2-3; D unresolved. Germline V gives CDR1 MDHEN, CDR2 SYDVKM. Trimming removed 5 bases from V and 5 bases from J, with 8 bases in between. This CDR3 is built from 12 residues. The CDR3 reads CASSPARDTQYF. The CDR3 DNA is TGTGCCAGCAGTCCTGCACGAGATACGCAGTATTTT.

This clone was seen a single time. The chain joins TRBV18 to TRBJ2-7; D may correspond to TRBD1 or TRBD2 (5 bases each). Trimming removed 4 bases from V and 2 bases from J, with 12 bases in between. The V gene's germline CDR1 is KGHSH and CDR2 LQKENI. The length of the CDR3 is 14 residues. DNA of the CDR3: TGTGCCAGCTCACTCGGGACGGCAACCTACGAGCAGTACTTC. Amino acids: CASSLGTATYEQYF. The whole variable domain, remainder taken from reference TRBV18 and TRBJ2-7, is NAGVMQNPRHLVRRRGQEARLRCSPMKGHSHVYWYRQLPEEGLKFMVYLQKENIIDESGMPKERFSAEFPKEGPSILRIQQVVRGDSAAYFCASSLGTATYEQYFGPGTRLTVT.

This clone has a single count. The rearrangement joins TRBV19 to TRBJ1-5; D is perhaps TRBD1 (6 bases). V lost 7 bases and J lost 2, with 18 bases in between. The CDR3 loop spans 16 amino acids. Germline V gene data show CDR1 as LNHDA and CDR2 as SQIVND (reference sequence). The CDR3, as DNA: TGTGCCAGTACCTCCGGGGGCAAGGGTGGCAATCAGCCCCAGCATTTT. This encodes CASTSGGKGGNQPQHF. Combining the CDR3 with reference TRBV19 and TRBJ1-5 gives the whole variable domain DGGITQSPKYLFRKEGQNVTLSCEQNLNHDAMYWYRQDPGQGLRLIYYSQIVNDFQKGDIAEGYSVSREKKESFPLTVTSAQKNPTAFYLCASTSGGKGGNQPQHFGDGTRLSIL.

CDR3 DNA sequence: TGTGCCAGCAGTGAACGGCAGCTTACCGGGGAGCTGTTTTTT. Translation: CASSERQLTGELFF. The chain is built from TRBV2 and TRBJ2-2; D call uncertain. This CDR3 region has 14 residues. The germline V gene has CDR1 SNHLY and CDR2 FYNNEI. V lost 2 bases, J lost 5 bases, and 9 bases lay in between.

This clone was detected only a few times. V usage is TRBV28 and J usage is TRBJ1-4, with D hard to call. Deletions cut 3 bases from V and 10 bases from J, with 12 bases between. Germline V gene sequence: CDR1 MDHEN, CDR2 SYDVKM. The CDR3 runs 13 residues. The CDR3 region has the DNA TGTGCCAGCAGTTTGTCCGAGTTGGCAAAACTGTTTTTT. Translating gives CASSLSELAKLFF.

V and J are TRBV6-5 and TRBJ1-1; 8 nucleotides line up with TRBD1. Germline V gene sequence: CDR1 MNHEY, CDR2 SVGAGI. The length of the CDR3 is 15 residues. J was trimmed by 0 bases and V by 6 bases; bases with no gene match: 6. The CDR3 bases are TGTGCCAGCAGCCTTTCAGGGGGCCTGAACACTGAAGCTTTCTTT. It specifies CASSLSGGLNTEAFF.

The CDR3 reads CASSLFDRWLDTGELFF. CDR3 nucleotides: TGTGCCAGCAGTTTATTTGACAGGTGGCTCGACACCGGGGAGCTGTTTTTT. This chain connects TRBV27 to TRBJ2-2; D may be TRBD1 (6 bases). Deletions cut 1 base from V and 3 bases from J, with 15 bases between. CDR3 length equals 17 residues. Germline assignment: CDR1 MNHEY and CDR2 SMNVEV (reference sequence).

This chain uses TRBV4-1 with TRBJ1-5; the D is unclear. The CDR3 totals 14 residues. The germline V gene has CDR1 MGHRA and CDR2 YSYEKL. V was pared by 0 bases and J by 1 base, with 4 bases between. CDR3 DNA sequence: TGCGCCAGCAGCCAAGATTTCAGCAATCAGCCCCAGCATTTT. Protein sequence: CASSQDFSNQPQHF.

This chain connects TRBV28 to TRBJ2-5; 8 nucleotides align to TRBD2. Trimming at V came to 5 bases and at J to 1 base, leaving 9 bases not matched to a gene. This CDR3 has 16 amino acids. CDR1 and CDR2 (germline): MDHEN, SYDVKM. CDR3 coding DNA: TGTGCCAGCAGTCGTCGGACTAGCTGGCTCCAAGAGACCCAGTACTTC. Protein: CASSRRTSWLQETQYF.

This sequence joins TRBV12-3 or TRBV12-4 and TRBJ2-2; perhaps TRBD1 as D (6 bases). Trimming stripped 7 bases from V and 6 bases from J, with 12 bases between. The CDR3 has 13 amino acids. The CDR3 DNA sequence: TGTGCCAGCAACCAGTGGGGGCCCGGGGAGCTGTTTTTT. Amino acids: CASNQWGPGELFF.

This rearrangement joins TRBV12-3 or TRBV12-4 to TRBJ1-1; unclear D gene. The ends were cut back, 3 bases at V and 1 base at J, with 6 bases in the middle. The CDR3 spans 13 residues. CDR3 bases: TGTGCCAGCAGTTTTACAGAGAACACTGAAGCTTTCTTT. Protein product: CASSFTENTEAFF.

This rearrangement joins TRBV7-2 to TRBJ1-2, with 9 bases matching TRBD1. CDR3 length equals 14 residues. J was trimmed by 4 bases and V by 5 bases; bases with no gene match: 5. Looked up from germline, CDR1 is SGHTA and CDR2 is FQGNSA. CDR3 protein: CASSPTGGGYGYTF. CDR3 DNA: TGTGCCAGCAGCCCGACAGGGGGGGGCTATGGCTACACCTTC.